The entry below gives a single T cell receptor beta chain sequence along with its context. These data come from a study of blood T cell repertoires in COVID-19. Study at large: Spain, Italy and the United States supplied samples that represented acute and convalescent COVID-19. PBMCs, B-cell-depleted T cells, or T cells were the source of the cDNA or gDNA that made up the material.

In the source study's methods: Reference gene primer amplification yielded estimated nucleated cell counts. Some clones are missing from TCRdb's copy, which holds only in-frame ones; the method was immunoSEQ multiplex PCR. For V, J and clone size, that table is used; D and trimming come from the DNA. This table has more than 200,000 clones, around 86% appearing once. CDR3 size: 16 residues. Germline assignment: CDR1 LNHDA and CDR2 SQIVND (reference sequence). V shed 7 bases, J shed 3 bases, and the junction held 11 bases outside the gene matches. This receptor was identified in a man aged 50 to 59 with acute or convalescent COVID-19. The V and J genes are TRBV19 and TRBJ1-1; 10 nucleotides line up with TRBD1. Sequenced sample: peripheral blood. The CDR3 DNA is TGTGCCAGTATGGTGGGACAGGGGCGATTGGACACTGAAGCTTTCTTT. It yields the protein CASMVGQGRLDTEAFF.